Listed below are T cell receptor beta chains from one sample, sequenced in a study of T cells in Graves' hyperthyroidism and ophthalmopathy. Each CDR3 protein is one row after TCRdb ran MiXCR on the multiplex PCR reads. The table lists roughly 500,000 distinct CDR3 sequences, 22% of them singletons, with approximately 49% in the top ten. The sequencing input was blood. The source of these receptors is a woman in her 70s with Graves' ophthalmopathy. The CDR3 runs from the conserved cysteine through the conserved F or W. The D gene is left open where the match is weak. Clone size appears in some rows only: once, few, many, or a class for an expanded clone.

clone_size j_call d_call v_call cdr3_aa cdr3_nt
many TRBJ2-3 TRBD2 TRBV7-2 CASSSRTSVPDTQYF TGTGCCAGCAGCTCCCGGACTAGCGTGCCAGATACGCAGTATTTT
. TRBJ2-5 TRBD2 TRBV4-1 CASSQEGTSGRKLYF TGCGCCAGCAGCCAAGAAGGGACTAGCGGGAGAAAGTTGTACTTC
. TRBJ1-5 TRBD1 TRBV6-1 CASSEGTGVGVGNQPQHF TGTGCCAGCAGTGAAGGGACAGGGGTCGGGGTCGGCAATCAGCCCCAGCATTTT
many TRBJ2-7 TRBD1 TRBV12-3/TRBV12-4 CASSPRQGSYEQYF TGTGCCAGCAGTCCCCGACAGGGGTCCTACGAGCAGTACTTC
. TRBJ2-5 TRBD2 TRBV9 CASSQTSIQETQYF TGTGCCAGCAGCCAGACTAGCATTCAAGAGACCCAGTACTTC
few TRBJ1-2 . TRBV28 CASSFPGVGNYGYTF TGTGCCAGCAGTTTCCCAGGTGTAGGTAACTATGGCTACACCTTC
. TRBJ2-7 . TRBV6-2/TRBV6-3 CASSYSGGTYEQYF TGTGCCAGCAGTTACTCGGGAGGAACCTACGAGCAGTACTTC
few TRBJ2-7 . TRBV19 CASSIDRTYEQYF TGTGCCAGTAGTATTGACAGAACCTACGAGCAGTACTTC
few TRBJ1-1 . TRBV11-2 CASSPQVTEAFF TGTGCCAGCAGCCCCCAGGTAACTGAAGCTTTCTTT
few TRBJ1-4 . TRBV19 CASSGQGYEKLFF TGTGCCAGTAGTGGCCAGGGGTACGAAAAACTGTTTTTT
many TRBJ1-2 . TRBV28 CASRQSAGGLLRGYTF TGTGCCAGCAGACAATCCGCGGGGGGACTGCTGCGCGGCTACACCTTC
many TRBJ1-2 . TRBV27 CASSPRDYGYTF TGTGCCAGCAGCCCCCGGGACTATGGCTACACCTTC
few TRBJ2-2 . TRBV11-3 CASSSTRAGELFF TGTGCCAGCAGCTCTACTAGAGCCGGGGAGCTGTTTTTT
. TRBJ2-7 . TRBV12-3/TRBV12-4 CASSQGGVIYEQYF TGTGCCAGCAGCCAGGGGGGGGTAATCTACGAGCAGTACTTC
few TRBJ2-5 . TRBV5-1 CASRARGRAEETQYF TGCGCCAGCAGGGCTAGGGGGAGGGCCGAAGAGACCCAGTACTTC
. TRBJ1-3 . TRBV10-3 CAISEEGGNTIYF TGTGCCATCAGTGAGGAAGGAGGAAACACCATATATTTT
. TRBJ2-6 TRBD2 TRBV6-1 CASRDSGTGANVLTF TGTGCCAGCAGAGACAGCGGGACGGGGGCCAACGTCCTGACTTTC
many TRBJ2-7 . TRBV12-3/TRBV12-4 CASSVTGSPYEQYF TGTGCCAGCAGTGTAACCGGGAGCCCCTACGAGCAGTACTTC
few TRBJ2-7 TRBD2 TRBV19 CASSIKSRGTTYEQYF TGTGCCAGTAGTATTAAGTCGCGGGGGACCACCTACGAGCAGTACTTC
many TRBJ2-2 . TRBV27 CASSLDGELFF TGTGCCAGCAGTTTAGATGGGGAGCTGTTTTTT
. TRBJ1-1 . TRBV5-5 CASTPGWGNVGTEAFF TGTGCCAGCACCCCAGGATGGGGGAATGTGGGCACTGAAGCTTTCTTT
. TRBJ2-3 . TRBV4-2 CASTPLAASTDTQYF TGTGCCAGCACCCCCCTAGCAGCAAGCACAGATACGCAGTATTTT
many TRBJ1-5 . TRBV12-3/TRBV12-4 CASSLSYQPQHF TGTGCCAGCAGTTTAAGTTATCAGCCCCAGCATTTT
. TRBJ1-3 . TRBV6-1 CVSRGFGNTIYF TGTGTCTCGAGGGGCTTTGGAAACACCATATATTTT
. TRBJ2-5 . TRBV6-5 CASSYEGSFQETQYF TGTGCCAGCAGTTACGAGGGGTCATTTCAAGAGACCCAGTACTTC
few TRBJ2-7 . TRBV14 CASSPQLGRTRPYEQYF TGTGCCAGCAGCCCCCAACTCGGACGGACCCGACCCTACGAGCAGTACTTC
many TRBJ2-5 . TRBV12-3/TRBV12-4 CASSYPRTNQETQYF TGTGCCAGCAGCTACCCGAGGACGAACCAAGAGACCCAGTACTTC
many TRBJ1-5 . TRBV6-2/TRBV6-3 CASSSPSDSNQPQHF TGTGCCAGCAGTTCGCCGTCGGATAGCAATCAGCCCCAGCATTTT
. TRBJ1-1 TRBD1 TRBV2 CASGFDRDTEAFF TGTGCCAGCGGTTTCGACAGGGACACTGAAGCTTTCTTT
many TRBJ2-1 TRBD1 TRBV7-9 CASSLRQGSPNEQFF TGTGCCAGCAGCCTTAGACAGGGGTCCCCTAATGAGCAGTTCTTC
many TRBJ2-7 . TRBV7-9 CARIPSGPAYEQYF TGTGCCAGAATACCCAGCGGACCCGCCTACGAGCAGTACTTC
. TRBJ2-3 . TRBV29-1 CVGGLGDTQYF TGCGTCGGGGGTTTAGGGGATACGCAGTATTTT